This paragraph reports one T cell receptor beta chain. Antigen specificity is unknown. These data come from a study of shared clonotypes between healthy human individuals. Overall study: Each donor had three CD4 naive, three CD4 memory, two CD8 naive and one CD8 memory plate. Study outcomes and limitations: Incompleteness in sorted-subset sequencing, despite large depth, was shown by rarefaction. Naive subsets typically showed greater estimated richness than memory subsets.

CD45RO-negative CD8 cells positively selected for CCR7 made up the naive population, which excluded terminally differentiated effector memory CD45RA+ cells. The assay ran at deep level. Profiled with immunoSEQ multiplex PCR; TCRdb holds only in-frame clones, not every one. The data show about 2 million clones, with over 85% seen just once and 0.9% to 1.4% held by the top ten. CDR1 and CDR2 from the germline V gene are MNHNS and SASEGT. The J segment lost 2 bases and the V segment lost 8 bases, leaving 6 bases of the junction unmatched. There are 13 residues in the CDR3. This sequence was found in a young man in good health. Sequencing used naive CD8+ T cells sorted from blood. This chain uses TRBV6-1 with TRBJ2-7, with 7 bases aligning to TRBD2. CDR3 sequence (DNA): TGTGCCAGCGGCGGGAGTAGGACCTACGAGCAGTACTTC. This translates into CASGGSRTYEQYF.